This TCR beta chain is drawn from a study of Graves' ophthalmopathy and Graves' hyperthyroidism. J was trimmed by 0 bases and V by 0 bases; bases with no gene match: 2. The CDR3 sequence is 16 residues long. Germline lookup yields CDR1 SGDLS and CDR2 YYNGEE. This clonotype has ten or more counts. RNA transcripts yielded amplified TCR beta CDR3 regions. Amplification began with first-round RT-PCR using HTBI primers, then second-round multiplex PCR was performed. TCRdb re-called the multiplex PCR reads with MiXCR, one entry per CDR3 protein. The sample includes 300,000 to 400,000 distinct CDR3 sequences, roughly 17% of them seen just once.

The sequencing input was peripheral blood. The TCR was taken from an adult man with Graves' ophthalmopathy. J is TRBJ2-2 and V is TRBV9; TRBD1 matches at 7 bases. CDR3 region: CASSVEGTANTGELFF. CDR3 bases: TGTGCCAGCAGCGTAGAAGGGACAGCGAACACCGGGGAGCTGTTTTTT. Complete variable domain (other parts from reference TRBV9 and TRBJ2-2): DSGVTQTPKHLITATGQRVTLRCSPRSGDLSVYWYQQSLDQGLQFLIQYYNGEERAKGNILERFSAQQFPDLHSELNLSSLELGDSALYFCASSVEGTANTGELFFGEGSRLTVL.